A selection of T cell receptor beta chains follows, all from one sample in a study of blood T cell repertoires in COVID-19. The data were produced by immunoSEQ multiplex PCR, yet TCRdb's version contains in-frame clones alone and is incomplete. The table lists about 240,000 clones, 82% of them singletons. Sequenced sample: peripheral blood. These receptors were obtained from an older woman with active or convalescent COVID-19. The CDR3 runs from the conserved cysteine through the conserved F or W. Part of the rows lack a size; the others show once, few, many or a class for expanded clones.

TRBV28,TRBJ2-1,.,CASIPTGSYNEQFF
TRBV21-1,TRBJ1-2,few,CASSVGPDKSDLANYGYTF
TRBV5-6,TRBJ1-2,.,CASSTGTGLHGYTF
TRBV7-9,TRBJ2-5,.,CASSQDRGETQYF
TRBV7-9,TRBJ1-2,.,CASSFADSRPIYGYTF
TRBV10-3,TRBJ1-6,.,CAIRPTGSNSPLHF
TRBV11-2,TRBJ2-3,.,CASSFYRGSTDTQYF
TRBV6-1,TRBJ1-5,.,CASSEAFAGVEQPQHF
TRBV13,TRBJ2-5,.,CASSLALLAGGAAETQYF
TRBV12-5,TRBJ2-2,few,CASGTRGTSGGTGELFF
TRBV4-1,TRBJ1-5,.,CASSQTGQAISNQPQHF
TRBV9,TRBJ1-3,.,CASSPRTGPFSGNTIYF
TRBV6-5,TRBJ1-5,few,CASSPTRTGNQPQHF
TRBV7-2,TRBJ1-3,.,CASSPSGGSGNTIYF
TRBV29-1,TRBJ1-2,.,CSASQGNYGYTF
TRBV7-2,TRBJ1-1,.,CASSLDRETEAFF
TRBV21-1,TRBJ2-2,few,CASSPLWVEQGANTGELFF
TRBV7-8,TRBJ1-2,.,CASSSTVLWGYTF
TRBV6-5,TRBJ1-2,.,CASRRQGFDYGYTF
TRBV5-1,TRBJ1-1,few,CASSLEVRGTEAFF
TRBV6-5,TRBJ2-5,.,CASTPTGGETQYF
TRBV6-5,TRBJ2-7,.,CASSRTRALNYEQYF
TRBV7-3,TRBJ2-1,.,CASSFMGTGVEFF
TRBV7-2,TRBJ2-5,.,CASSPVRLPGGTQYF
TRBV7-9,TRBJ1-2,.,CASSSNRGRSEVYGYTF
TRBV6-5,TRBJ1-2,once,CASSYSPGQGYGYTF
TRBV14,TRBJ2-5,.,CASSQDRREIPQETQYF
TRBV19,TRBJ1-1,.,CASSIPGTGKSTEAFF
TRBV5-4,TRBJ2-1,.,CASSPRDRYNEQFF
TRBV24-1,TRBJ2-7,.,CATSDPGQPGEQYF
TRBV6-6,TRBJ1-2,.,CASSLRGQAGDYGYTF
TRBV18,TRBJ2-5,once,CASSAGTGVSETQYF
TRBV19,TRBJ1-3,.,CASRATGNTIYF
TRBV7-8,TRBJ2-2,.,CASRPGGTGELFF
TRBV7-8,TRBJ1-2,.,CASTPRGGGYGYTF
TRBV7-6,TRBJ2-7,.,CASSLGLGPYEQYF
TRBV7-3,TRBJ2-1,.,CASSSGNEQFF
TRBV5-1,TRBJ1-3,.,CASSLQGRNSGNTIYF
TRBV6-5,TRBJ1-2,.,CASSYSLGDTNYGYTF
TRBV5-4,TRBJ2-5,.,CASRPEAVTQETQYF
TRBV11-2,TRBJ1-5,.,CASSSGAGLRNQPQHF
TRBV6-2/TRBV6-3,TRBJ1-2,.,CASSGTAINYGYTF
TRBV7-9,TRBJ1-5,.,CASSLPRQPQHF
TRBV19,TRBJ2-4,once,CASSIGTGQGIRTKNIQYF
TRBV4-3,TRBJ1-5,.,CASSQDRYRPNQPQHF
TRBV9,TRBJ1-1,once,CASSARQGAVTEAFF
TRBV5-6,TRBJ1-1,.,CASSPDWNTEAFF
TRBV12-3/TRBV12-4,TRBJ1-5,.,CASSPQGDQPQHF
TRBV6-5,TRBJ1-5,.,CASWRGPGGNQPQHF
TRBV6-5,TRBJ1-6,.,CASSYGRDYNSPLHF
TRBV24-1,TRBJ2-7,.,CATSDRGQDTYEQYF
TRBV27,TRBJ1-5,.,CASRPSWAFNQPQHF
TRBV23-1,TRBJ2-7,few,CASSQFIRPRTGGYEQYF
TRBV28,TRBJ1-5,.,CASSSVESNQPQHF
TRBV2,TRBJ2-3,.,CASSEASGVTDTQYF
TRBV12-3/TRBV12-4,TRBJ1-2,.,CASSSQNYGYTF
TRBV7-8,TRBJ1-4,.,CASSLDRAEKLFF
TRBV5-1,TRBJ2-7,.,CASSLDRGEQYF
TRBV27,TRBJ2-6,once,CASSPGQGAPGANVLTF